This TCR beta chain was captured by sequencing in a study of blood T cell repertoires in COVID-19. Across the study: Sources were T cells, B-cell-depleted T cells, or PBMCs; the material itself was cDNA or gDNA.

The CDR3 spans 15 residues. With V trimmed by 4 bases and J by 5 bases, 9 bases remained unmatched. CDR1 is SGHNT and CDR2 is YYREEE in the germline V gene (reference sequence). In this sample, this clone turned up a few times. Original handling: For nucleated cells, counts were estimated from reference gene primer amplification. Data came from immunoSEQ multiplex PCR; TCRdb stores just in-frame clones and leaves some out. The V and J calls and clone size come from that table; D and trimming were worked out from the DNA. The table includes 250,000 to 300,000 clones, 80% to 90% detected once. Sequenced: PBMCs or T cells enriched from blood (not recorded which). V and J are TRBV5-4 and TRBJ2-5; TRBD1 matches 9 bases. The receptor was derived from a man under 40 with acute COVID-19. The CDR3 protein is CASSSTGGYGETQYF. The CDR3, as DNA: TGTGCCAGCAGCAGCACAGGGGGCTATGGGGAGACCCAGTACTTC.